This T cell receptor beta chain originates from a study of blood T cell repertoires in COVID-19. As for the study in general: PBMCs, B-cell-depleted T cells, or T cells were the source of the cDNA or gDNA that made up the material.

The assay was immunoSEQ multiplex PCR, and TCRdb's table has in-frame clones only and misses some. The sample carries 400,000 or so clones, around 87% recorded once. Sequencing was carried out using peripheral blood. This sequence originates from a human donor in a cohort sampled during active COVID-19.

CDR3 region: CASSSTGSNQPQHF. CDR3 nucleotides: TGTGCCAGCAGCTCGACAGGTAGCAATCAGCCCCAGCATTTT. J is TRBJ1-5 and V is TRBV11-2; D might be TRBD1 (6 bases). V gave up 4 bases and J gave up 0 bases, with 7 bases separating them. Per the germline V gene, CDR1 is SGHAT and CDR2 is FQNNGV. The CDR3 sequence is 14 residues long.